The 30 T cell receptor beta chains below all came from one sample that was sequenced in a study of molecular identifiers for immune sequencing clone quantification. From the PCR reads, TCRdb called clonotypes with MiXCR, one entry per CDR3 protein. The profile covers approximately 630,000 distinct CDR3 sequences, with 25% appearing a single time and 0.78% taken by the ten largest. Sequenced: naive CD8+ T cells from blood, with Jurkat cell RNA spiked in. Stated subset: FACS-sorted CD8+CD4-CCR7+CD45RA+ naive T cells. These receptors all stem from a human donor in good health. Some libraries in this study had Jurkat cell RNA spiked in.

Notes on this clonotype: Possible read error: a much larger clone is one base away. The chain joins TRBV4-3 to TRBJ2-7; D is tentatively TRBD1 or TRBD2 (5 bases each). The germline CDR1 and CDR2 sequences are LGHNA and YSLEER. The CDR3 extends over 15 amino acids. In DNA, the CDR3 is TGCGCCGGCAGCCAACTTGTTGGGACCGCCCGCGAGCAGTACTTC. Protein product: CAGSQLVGTAREQYF.

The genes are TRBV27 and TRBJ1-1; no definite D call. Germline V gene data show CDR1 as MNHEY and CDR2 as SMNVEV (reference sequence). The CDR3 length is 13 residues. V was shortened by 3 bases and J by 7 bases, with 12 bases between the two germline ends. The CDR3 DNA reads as TGTGCCAGCAGTTTTAACAGTAGAAGTGAAGCTTTCTTT. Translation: CASSFNSRSEAFF.

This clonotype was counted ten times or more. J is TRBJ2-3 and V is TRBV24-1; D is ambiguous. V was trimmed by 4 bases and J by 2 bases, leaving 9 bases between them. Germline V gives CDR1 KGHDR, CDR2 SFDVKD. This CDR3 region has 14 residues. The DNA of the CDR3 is TGTGCCACCAGTGACGCTTTTGTCACAGATACGCAGTATTTT. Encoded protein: CATSDAFVTDTQYF.

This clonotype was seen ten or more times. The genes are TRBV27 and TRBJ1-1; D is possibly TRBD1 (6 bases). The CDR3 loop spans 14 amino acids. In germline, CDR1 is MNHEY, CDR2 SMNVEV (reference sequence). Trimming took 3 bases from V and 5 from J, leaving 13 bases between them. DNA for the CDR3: TGTGCCAGCAGTTTGCTGTCAGGGGAGACTGAAGCTTTCTTT. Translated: CASSLLSGETEAFF.

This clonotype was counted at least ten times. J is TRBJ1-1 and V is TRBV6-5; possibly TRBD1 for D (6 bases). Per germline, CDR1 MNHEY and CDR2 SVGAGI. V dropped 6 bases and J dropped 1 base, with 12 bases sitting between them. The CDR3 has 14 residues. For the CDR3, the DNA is TGTGCCAGCAGCAGAAAGGACAGGAACACTGAAGCTTTCTTT. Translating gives CASSRKDRNTEAFF.

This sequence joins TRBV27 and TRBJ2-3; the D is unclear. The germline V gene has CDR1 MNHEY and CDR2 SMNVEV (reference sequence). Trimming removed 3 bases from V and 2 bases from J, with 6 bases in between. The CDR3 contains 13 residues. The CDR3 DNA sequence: TGTGCCAGCAGTTTTGGCGCCACAGATACGCAGTATTTT. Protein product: CASSFGATDTQYF.

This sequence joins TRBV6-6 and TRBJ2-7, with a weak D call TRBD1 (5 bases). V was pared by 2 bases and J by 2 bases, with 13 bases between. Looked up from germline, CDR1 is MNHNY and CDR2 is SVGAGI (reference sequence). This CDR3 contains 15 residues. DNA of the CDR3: TGTGCCAGCAGTTACACGGAACAGGTACCCTACGAGCAGTACTTC. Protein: CASSYTEQVPYEQYF.

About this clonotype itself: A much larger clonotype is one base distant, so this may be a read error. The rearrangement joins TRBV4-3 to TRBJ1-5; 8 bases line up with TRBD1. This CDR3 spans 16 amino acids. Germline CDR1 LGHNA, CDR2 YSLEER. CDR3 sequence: CASSQDLTGVLQPPHF. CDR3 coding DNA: TGCGCCAGCAGCCAAGATCTGACAGGGGTTTTACAGCCCCCGCATTTT.

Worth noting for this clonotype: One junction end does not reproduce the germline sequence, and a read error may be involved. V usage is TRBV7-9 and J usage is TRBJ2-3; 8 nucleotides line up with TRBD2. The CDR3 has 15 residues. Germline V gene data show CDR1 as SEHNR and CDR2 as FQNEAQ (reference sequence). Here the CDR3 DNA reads TGTGCCGGCAGCCAATTAGCGGGATTCACAGATACGCAGTATTTT. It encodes CAGSQLAGFTDTQYF.

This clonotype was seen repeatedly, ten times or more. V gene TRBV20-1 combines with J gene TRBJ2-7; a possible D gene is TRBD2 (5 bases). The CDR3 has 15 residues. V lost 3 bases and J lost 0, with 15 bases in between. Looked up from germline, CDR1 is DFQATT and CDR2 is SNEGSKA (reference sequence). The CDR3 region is CSARIGKISSYEQYF. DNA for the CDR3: TGCAGTGCTAGGATCGGGAAGATTAGCTCCTACGAGCAGTACTTC.

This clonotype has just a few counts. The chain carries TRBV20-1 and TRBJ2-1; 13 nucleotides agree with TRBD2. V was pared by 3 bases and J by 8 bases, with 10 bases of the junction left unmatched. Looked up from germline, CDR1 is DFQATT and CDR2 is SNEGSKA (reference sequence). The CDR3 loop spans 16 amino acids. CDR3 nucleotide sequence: TGCAGTGCTAGCTTTACGGGACTAGCGGGACTTCATGAGCAGTTCTTC. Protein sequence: CSASFTGLAGLHEQFF.

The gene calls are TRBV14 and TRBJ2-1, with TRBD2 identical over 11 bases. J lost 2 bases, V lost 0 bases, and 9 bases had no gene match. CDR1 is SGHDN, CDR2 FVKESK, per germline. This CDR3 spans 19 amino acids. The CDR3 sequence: CASSQDQLAGVNPYNEQFF. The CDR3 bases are TGTGCCAGCAGCCAAGACCAACTAGCGGGGGTTAACCCCTACAATGAGCAGTTCTTC.

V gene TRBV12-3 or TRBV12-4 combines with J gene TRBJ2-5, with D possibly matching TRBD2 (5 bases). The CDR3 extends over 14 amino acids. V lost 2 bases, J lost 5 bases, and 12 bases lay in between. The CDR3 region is CASSLIQRSETQYF. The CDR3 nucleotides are TGTGCCAGCAGTTTAATTCAGCGGAGCGAGACCCAGTACTTC.

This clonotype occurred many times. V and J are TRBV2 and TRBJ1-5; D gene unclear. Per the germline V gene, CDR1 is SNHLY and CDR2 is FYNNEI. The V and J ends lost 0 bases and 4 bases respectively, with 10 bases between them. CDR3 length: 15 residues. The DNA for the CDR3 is TGTGCCAGCAGTGAAGCCGAGGCTGCTAATCAGCCCCAGCATTTT. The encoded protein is CASSEAEAANQPQHF.

DNA for the CDR3: TGTGCCAGTAGTATAGGTGAGCGGGCGGGGGTAAATGAGCAGTTCTTC. Translating gives CASSIGERAGVNEQFF. This sequence joins TRBV19 and TRBJ2-1; 7 bases agree with TRBD2. This CDR3 contains 16 residues. The germline CDR1 and CDR2 sequences are LNHDA and SQIVND (reference sequence). Trimming removed 1 base from V and 7 bases from J; junction bases left unmatched: 10.

CDR3 loop: CASRPGQMTYEQYF. The CDR3 DNA sequence: TGTGCCAGCAGACCGGGACAGATGACCTACGAGCAGTACTTC. This sequence joins TRBV6-2 or TRBV6-3 and TRBJ2-7, with 7 bases matching TRBD1. Losses at the gene ends were 6 bases for V and 2 bases for J; bases not matched to a gene: 7. This CDR3 region has 14 residues. Germline V gene lookup returns CDR1 MNHEY and CDR2 SVGEGT.

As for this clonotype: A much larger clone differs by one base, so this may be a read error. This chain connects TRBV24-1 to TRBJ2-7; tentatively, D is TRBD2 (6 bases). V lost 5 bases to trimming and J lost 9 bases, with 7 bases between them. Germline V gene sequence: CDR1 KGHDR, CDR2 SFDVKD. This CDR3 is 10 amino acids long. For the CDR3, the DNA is TGTGCCACCAGTGGGAGGGCGCAGTACTTC. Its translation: CATSGRAQYF.

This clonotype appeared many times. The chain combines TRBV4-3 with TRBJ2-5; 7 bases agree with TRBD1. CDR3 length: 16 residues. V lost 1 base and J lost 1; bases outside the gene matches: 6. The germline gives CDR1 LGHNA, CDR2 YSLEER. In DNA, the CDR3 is TGCGCCAGCAGCCAAGTCCACAGGGGAGCCCAAGAGACCCAGTACTTC. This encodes CASSQVHRGAQETQYF.

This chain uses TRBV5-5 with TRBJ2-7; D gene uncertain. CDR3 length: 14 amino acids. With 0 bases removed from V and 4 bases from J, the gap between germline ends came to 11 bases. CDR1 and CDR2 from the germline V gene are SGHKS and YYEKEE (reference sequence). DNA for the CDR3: TGTGCCAGCAGCTTGGAATTGGTGGCTTACGAGCAGTACTTC. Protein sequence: CASSLELVAYEQYF.

The chain's CDR3 is CASSRATEGGPFSGANVLTF. CDR3 DNA: TGTGCCAGCAGCCGAGCGACTGAGGGAGGTCCGTTCTCTGGGGCCAACGTCCTGACTTTC. The genes are TRBV13 and TRBJ2-6; perhaps TRBD2 as D (6 bases). Trimming cost V 5 bases and J 0 bases, with 23 bases left between them. This CDR3 has 20 residues. The germline gives CDR1 PRHDT, CDR2 FYEKMQ (reference sequence).

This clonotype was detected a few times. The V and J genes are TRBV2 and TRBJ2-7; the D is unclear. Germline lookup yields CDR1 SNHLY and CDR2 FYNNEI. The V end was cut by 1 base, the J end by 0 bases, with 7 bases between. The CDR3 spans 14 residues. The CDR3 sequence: CASSEGASSYEQYF. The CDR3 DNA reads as TGTGCCAGCAGTGAAGGGGCCAGCTCCTACGAGCAGTACTTC.

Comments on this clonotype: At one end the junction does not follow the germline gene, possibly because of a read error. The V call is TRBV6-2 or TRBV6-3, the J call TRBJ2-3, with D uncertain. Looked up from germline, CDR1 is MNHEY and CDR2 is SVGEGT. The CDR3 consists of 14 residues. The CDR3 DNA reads TGTGCCAGCAGTCAACCTAGGGCCGCAGATACGCGGTATTTT. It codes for CASSQPRAADTRYF.

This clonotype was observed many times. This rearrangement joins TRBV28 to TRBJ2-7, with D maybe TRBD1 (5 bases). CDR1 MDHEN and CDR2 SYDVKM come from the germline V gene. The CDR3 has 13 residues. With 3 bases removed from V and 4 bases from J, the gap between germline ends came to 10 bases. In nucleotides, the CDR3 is TGTGCCAGCAGTTTTTGGGGCAGTTACGAGCAGTACTTC. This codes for CASSFWGSYEQYF.

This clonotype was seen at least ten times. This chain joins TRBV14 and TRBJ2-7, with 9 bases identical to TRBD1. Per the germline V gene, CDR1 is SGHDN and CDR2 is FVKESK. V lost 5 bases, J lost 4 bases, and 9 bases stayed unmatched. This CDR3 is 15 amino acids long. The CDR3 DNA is TGTGCCAGCAGCGCAACCGGGACAGGGAAGTACGAGCAGTACTTC. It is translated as CASSATGTGKYEQYF.

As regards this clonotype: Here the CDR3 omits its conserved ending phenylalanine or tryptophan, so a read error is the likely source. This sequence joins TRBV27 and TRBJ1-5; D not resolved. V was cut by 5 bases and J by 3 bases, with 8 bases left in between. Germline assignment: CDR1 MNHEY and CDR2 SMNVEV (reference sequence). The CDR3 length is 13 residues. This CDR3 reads CASSPQPNQPQHL. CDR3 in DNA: TGTGCCAGCAGTCCTCAGCCCAATCAGCCCCAGCATTTA.

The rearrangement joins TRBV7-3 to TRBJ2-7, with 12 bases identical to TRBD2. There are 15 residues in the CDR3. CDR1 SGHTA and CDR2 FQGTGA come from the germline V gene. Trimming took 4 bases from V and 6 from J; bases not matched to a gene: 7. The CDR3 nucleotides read TGTGCCAGCAGCTCGGGACTAGCGGGTCCGGTCGAGCAGTACTTC. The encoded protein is CASSSGLAGPVEQYF.

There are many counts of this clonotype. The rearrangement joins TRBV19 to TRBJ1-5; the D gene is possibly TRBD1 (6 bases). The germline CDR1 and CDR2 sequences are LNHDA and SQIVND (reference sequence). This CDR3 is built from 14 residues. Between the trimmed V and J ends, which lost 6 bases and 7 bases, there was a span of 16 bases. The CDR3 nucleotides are TGTGCCAGTAGATTGGTGGGGGGCGGGCAGCCCCAGCATTTT. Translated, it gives CASRLVGGGQPQHF.

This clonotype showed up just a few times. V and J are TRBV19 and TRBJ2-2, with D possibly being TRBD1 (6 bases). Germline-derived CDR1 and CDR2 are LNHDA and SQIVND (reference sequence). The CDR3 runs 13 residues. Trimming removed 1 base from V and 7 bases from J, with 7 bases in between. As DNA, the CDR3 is TGTGCCAGTAGTATAGTAGGGGGCGGGGAGCTGTTTTTT. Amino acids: CASSIVGGGELFF.

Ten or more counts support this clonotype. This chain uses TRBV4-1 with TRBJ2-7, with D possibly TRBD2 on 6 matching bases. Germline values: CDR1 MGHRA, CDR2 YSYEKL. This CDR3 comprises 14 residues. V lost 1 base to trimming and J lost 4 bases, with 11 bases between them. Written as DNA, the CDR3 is TGCGCCAGCAGCCAAGCTCCGGGGGAATACGAGCAGTACTTC. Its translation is CASSQAPGEYEQYF.

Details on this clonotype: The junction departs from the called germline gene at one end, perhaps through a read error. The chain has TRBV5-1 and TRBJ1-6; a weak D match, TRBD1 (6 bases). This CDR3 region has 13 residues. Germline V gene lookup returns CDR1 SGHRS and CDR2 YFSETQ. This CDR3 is CASSIGGGSPFHF. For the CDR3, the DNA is TGCGCCAGCAGCATCGGGGGCGGTTCACCCTTCCACTTT.